In this sample, the clone carrying this T cell receptor beta chain turned up a few times. Its target is unknown. Memory CD4+ cells were defined as CD4+CD45RO+CD25-. Study-level points and caveats: Tumor-infiltrating Treg TCR alpha and beta sequences overlapped most with tumor naive CD4+ T cells, then blood naive.

This CDR3 comprises 13 residues. Looked up from germline, CDR1 is SGHTA and CDR2 is FQGTGA. Trimming cost V 5 bases and J 4 bases, with 9 bases left between them. After constant-region reverse-primer amplification, full-length variable regions underwent semi-nested PCR with Nested Universal Primer A. TCRdb analysed the 5' RACE reads with MiXCR anew, one entry per CDR3 protein. The profile shows 60,000 to 65,000 distinct CDR3 sequences, about 20% of them singletons. The sample comprised memory CD4+ T cells sorted from a lymph node. Described subset: memory CD4+ T cells, CD4+CD45RO+CD25-. This TCR came from a female donor with breast cancer. V is TRBV7-3 and J is TRBJ1-5; maybe TRBD1 (6 bases). As DNA, the CDR3 is TGTGCCAGCAGCATAGGGGGGAATCAGCCCCAGCATTTT. Amino acids: CASSIGGNQPQHF.